The text below deals with one TCR beta chain. Antigen: not known. The CDR3 runs to 14 residues. Trimming took 0 bases from V and 7 from J; bases not matched to a gene: 5. Germline lookup yields CDR1 LNHNV and CDR2 YYDKDF (reference sequence). TCRdb analysed the RACE reads with MiXCR anew, one entry per CDR3 protein. The repertoire has fewer than 200,000 distinct CDR3 sequences, under 35% of them found once; the top ten carry roughly 3%. Time point described: pre-sensitization, week 0. Treatment indicated: therapeutic diphenylcyclopropenone sensitization with weekly scalp DPC. The data originate from a study of human T cells and chemical hapten exposure. Whole-study results and caveats: As the donors had alopecia, their immune response may differ from healthy people's. TCRs above 1 in 1000 frequency did not change with DPC sensitization.

Source: whole blood, taken in connection with sensitization to the hapten diphenylcyclopropenone (DPC). The sequence was collected from a woman aged 30 to 39 with alopecia areata. Some clones in this sample may be carry-over from other donors' samples. The rearrangement joins TRBV15 to TRBJ1-1; 7 bases are shared with TRBD1. The CDR3 DNA reads TGTGCCACCAGCAGAGATGGAGGACAGGATGAAGCTTTCTTT. Its protein is CATSRDGGQDEAFF.